This T cell receptor (beta chain) emerged from a study of tumor-infiltrating lymphocytes in primary liver carcinoma. The overall study: Patients comprised men and women whose ages fell between 30 and 69 years. T1-T3 N0M0 was the stage of the tumors, which were about 4 to 10 cm across. Study results and caveats: Tumor region pairs shared more overlap than did tumor-adjacent and tumor-blood pairs.

This clonotype was counted at least ten times. What it recognizes is unknown. From about 530 ng total RNA, TCR beta cDNA was generated with a primer in the constant region. Libraries for TCR beta were built through three nested multiplex PCR rounds, which together made up a slightly modified ARM-PCR procedure. In TCRdb, the multiplex PCR reads were re-called with MiXCR into one record per CDR3 protein. Found here are about 190,000 distinct CDR3 sequences, 70% to 90% of them singletons; the top ten hold 15% to 20%. Investigators took RNA and DNA out together from 20-30 mg of unsorted bulk tissue. Enrolled patients were chronically infected with HBV and treatment-naive. The specimen was tumor tissue from primary liver carcinoma. This TCR came from a man aged 35 to 55 with primary liver carcinoma and hepatitis B virus infection.

CDR3 coding DNA: TGTGCCAGCATTGACAGGGGGGGGACTGAAGCTTTCTTT. Protein sequence: CASIDRGGTEAFF. V usage is TRBV6-5 and J usage is TRBJ1-1; TRBD1 matches at 9 bases. V lost 7 bases, J lost 5 bases, and 5 bases stayed unmatched. CDR1 is MNHEY, CDR2 SVGAGI, per germline. This CDR3 is built from 13 residues.